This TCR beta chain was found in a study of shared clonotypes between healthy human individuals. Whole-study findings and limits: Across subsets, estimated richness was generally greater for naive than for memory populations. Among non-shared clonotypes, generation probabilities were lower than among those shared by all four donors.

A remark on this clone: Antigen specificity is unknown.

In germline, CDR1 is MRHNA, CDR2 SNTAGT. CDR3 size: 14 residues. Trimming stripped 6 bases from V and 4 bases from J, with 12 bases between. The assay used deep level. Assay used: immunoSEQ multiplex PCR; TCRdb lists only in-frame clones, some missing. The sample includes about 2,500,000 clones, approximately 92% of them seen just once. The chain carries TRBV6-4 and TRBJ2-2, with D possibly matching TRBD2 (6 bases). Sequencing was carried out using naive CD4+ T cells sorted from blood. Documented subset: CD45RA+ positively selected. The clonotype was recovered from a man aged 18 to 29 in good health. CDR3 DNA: TGTGCCAGCAGAAGGGCGCGGGGCACCGGGGAGCTGTTTTTT. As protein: CASRRARGTGELFF.